A selection of T cell receptor beta chains follows, all from one sample in a study of shared clonotypes between healthy human individuals. Profiled with immunoSEQ multiplex PCR; TCRdb holds only in-frame clones, not every one. The sample consists of millions of clones, approximately 95% of them appearing once. Sequenced: naive CD4+ T cells sorted from blood. The receptor set was obtained from a man aged 18 to 30 in good health. Each CDR3 is given with its conserved first and last residue.

V gene: TRBV2; J gene: TRBJ1-1; CDR3 protein: CASSEVDRGGTEAFF
V gene: TRBV7-9; J gene: TRBJ1-2; CDR3 protein: CASSLQYLGRDGDGYTF
V gene: TRBV9; J gene: TRBJ1-1; CDR3 protein: CASSVGWKGNTEAFF
V gene: TRBV2; J gene: TRBJ1-3; CDR3 protein: CASSELLGNTIYF
V gene: TRBV6-5; J gene: TRBJ2-3; CDR3 protein: CASSYSQDASGAQYF
V gene: TRBV27; J gene: TRBJ2-3; CDR3 protein: CASSFGQGTDTQYF
V gene: TRBV30; J gene: TRBJ2-7; CDR3 protein: CAWEGASYEQYF
V gene: TRBV30; J gene: TRBJ1-6; CDR3 protein: CAWMDRRSYNSPLHF
V gene: TRBV10-1; J gene: TRBJ1-1; CDR3 protein: CASSESPHTFTEAFF
V gene: TRBV2; J gene: TRBJ2-5; CDR3 protein: CASSERRIETQYF
V gene: TRBV28; J gene: TRBJ2-7; CDR3 protein: CASRQGISSYEQYF
V gene: TRBV18; J gene: TRBJ2-5; CDR3 protein: CASSPLRSSYQETQYF
V gene: TRBV30; J gene: TRBJ2-1; CDR3 protein: CAWSVRAGTSNEQFF
V gene: TRBV5-1; J gene: TRBJ2-5; CDR3 protein: CASSPSTIETQYF
V gene: TRBV2; J gene: TRBJ2-1; CDR3 protein: CASSEYPNEQFF
V gene: TRBV5-1; J gene: TRBJ2-1; CDR3 protein: CASRISEAYNEQFF
V gene: TRBV11-2; J gene: TRBJ1-1; CDR3 protein: CASSLVREAFF
V gene: TRBV7-9; J gene: TRBJ2-1; CDR3 protein: CASSRTEDNEQFF
V gene: TRBV18; J gene: TRBJ2-7; CDR3 protein: CASSSGQVGEQYF
V gene: TRBV7-3; J gene: TRBJ2-7; CDR3 protein: CASSLGTGEHEQYF
V gene: TRBV11-3; J gene: TRBJ2-1; CDR3 protein: CASSSVTVNEQFF
V gene: TRBV18; J gene: TRBJ1-1; CDR3 protein: CASSPSKQGNTEAFF
V gene: TRBV25-1; J gene: TRBJ2-7; CDR3 protein: CASSENGLASYEQYF
V gene: TRBV6-5; J gene: TRBJ1-1; CDR3 protein: CASSRGEGTEAFF
V gene: TRBV10-3; J gene: TRBJ2-5; CDR3 protein: CAISGAGGMETQYF
V gene: TRBV9; J gene: TRBJ2-7; CDR3 protein: CASSVGVTSYEQYF
V gene: TRBV6-5; J gene: TRBJ2-1; CDR3 protein: CASRASGSSNEQFF
V gene: TRBV9; J gene: TRBJ2-2; CDR3 protein: CASSAGLAESGELFF
V gene: TRBV6-5; J gene: TRBJ2-7; CDR3 protein: CATSGQGLVGQYF
V gene: TRBV27; J gene: TRBJ1-6; CDR3 protein: CASSLEGQYNSPLHF
V gene: TRBV29-1; J gene: TRBJ2-5; CDR3 protein: CSAQQGQETQYF
V gene: TRBV2; J gene: TRBJ1-3; CDR3 protein: CASSDRGPGNTIYF
V gene: TRBV6-6; J gene: TRBJ2-7; CDR3 protein: CASSYEGASAQYF
V gene: TRBV5-1; J gene: TRBJ2-7; CDR3 protein: CASSLSVAGGVVYEQYF
V gene: TRBV28; J gene: TRBJ2-3; CDR3 protein: CASSWTFERGEGTQYF
V gene: TRBV11-2; J gene: TRBJ2-7; CDR3 protein: CASSPGGFRVSYEQYF
V gene: TRBV5-1; J gene: TRBJ2-3; CDR3 protein: CASSLTGGATDTQYF
V gene: TRBV2; J gene: TRBJ2-2; CDR3 protein: CASNQGSGELFF
V gene: TRBV10-3; J gene: TRBJ1-6; CDR3 protein: CATGQGAGSFSPLHF
V gene: TRBV5-1; J gene: TRBJ2-5; CDR3 protein: CASSFGPGNSQETQYF
V gene: TRBV7-2; J gene: TRBJ2-4; CDR3 protein: CASSFVGGEPKNIQYF
V gene: TRBV30; J gene: TRBJ2-7; CDR3 protein: CAWSVGGDSYEQYF
V gene: TRBV7-2; J gene: TRBJ2-2; CDR3 protein: CASTSTSWSSGELFF
V gene: TRBV7-2; J gene: TRBJ2-7; CDR3 protein: CASSPRTGYEQYF
V gene: TRBV10-2; J gene: TRBJ2-7; CDR3 protein: CASSATGLSSYEQYF
V gene: TRBV11-2; J gene: TRBJ2-2; CDR3 protein: CASSLRREVTGELFF
V gene: TRBV4-3; J gene: TRBJ1-2; CDR3 protein: CASSQAVGNYGYTF
V gene: TRBV5-6; J gene: TRBJ2-3; CDR3 protein: CASSRPSSSTDTQYF
V gene: TRBV5-4; J gene: TRBJ1-3; CDR3 protein: CASSRERTAGNTIYF
V gene: TRBV6-6; J gene: TRBJ2-7; CDR3 protein: CASSYGTTLREQYF
V gene: TRBV11-2; J gene: TRBJ2-5; CDR3 protein: CASSPGGSGAQETQYF
V gene: TRBV10-3; J gene: TRBJ1-6; CDR3 protein: CAISESGQYNSPLHF
V gene: TRBV5-6; J gene: TRBJ1-2; CDR3 protein: CASSLGQDDGYTF
V gene: TRBV7-3; J gene: TRBJ1-1; CDR3 protein: CASSSSGTVNTEAFF
V gene: TRBV5-1; J gene: TRBJ2-2; CDR3 protein: CASSFGGNTGELFF
V gene: TRBV9; J gene: TRBJ1-1; CDR3 protein: CASSASGEQYTEAFF
V gene: TRBV4-3; J gene: TRBJ1-1; CDR3 protein: CASSQVLVPTEAFF